This T cell receptor (beta chain) was profiled in a study of patients and donors after allogeneic stem cell transplantation. From germline, CDR1 is DFQATT and CDR2 SNEGSKA (reference sequence). CDR3 length equals 15 residues. V was clipped by 4 bases and J by 0 bases, with 13 bases between them. This clonotype has more than one count but fewer than ten. In TCRdb, the RT-PCR reads were re-called with MiXCR into one record per CDR3 protein. The sample yields fewer than 95,000 distinct CDR3 sequences, around 5% seen once. The sequence derives from a human donor who was either an allogeneic HSCT recipient or a stem cell or donor lymphocyte infusion donor (not recorded which). It is not recorded whose cells these are; they may come from a transplant donor. V usage is TRBV20-1 and J usage is TRBJ2-1, with unresolved D. The sample was blood, either unsorted or a sorted T cell fraction (not recorded which). The CDR3 sequence: CSATIQTASYNEQFF. The CDR3 nucleotides read TGCAGTGCTACCATCCAAACGGCCTCCTACAATGAGCAGTTCTTC.